This T cell receptor (beta chain) is drawn from a study of blood T cells in healthy people across ages. A J-beta primer mix and a sample-barcoded 5' primer were used in a second PCR of roughly 6 to 11 cycles. Every cDNA molecule bore a tag from a template-switch adaptor containing 12 random nucleotides. From the 5' RACE reads, TCRdb called clonotypes with MiXCR, one entry per CDR3 protein. Of about 830,000 distinct CDR3 sequences listed, 62% are singletons. Germline V lookup: CDR1 SQVTM, CDR2 ANQGSEA. With 7 bases clipped from V and 4 bases from J, the junction kept 9 bases outside the gene matches. This CDR3 has 13 residues. Study-wide points: From one million sequenced T cells, diversity estimates were lower bounds. CMV infection status of these donors was not known.

Remarks on this clonotype: Its specificity is unknown.

The sequenced sample was blood. The rearrangement links TRBV29-1 to TRBJ2-7, with 8 bases aligning to TRBD2. The TCR was taken from a man younger than 40 in good health. This CDR3 is CSALGLAVYEQYF. CDR3 nucleotides: TGCAGCGCTCTCGGACTAGCAGTGTACGAGCAGTACTTC.